The TCR beta chain described here comes from a study of control samples from healthy donors and cancer patients. Germline assignment: CDR1 MNHEY and CDR2 SVGAGI. CDR3 length equals 15 residues. The V gene lost 2 bases and the J gene lost 4 bases, with 14 bases spanning the gap. Repertoires were generated with immunoSEQ multiplex PCR, while TCRdb's copy carries only in-frame clones and drops some. The table has 80,000 or so clones, about 95% seen once. This clone has only a few counts. Sequencing input: blood. The receptor was isolated from a woman aged 40-49 years in good health. This chain links TRBV6-5 with TRBJ1-2, with D perhaps TRBD1 (5 bases). CDR3 DNA sequence: TGTGCCAGCAGTTACCCTATGAGGCAGGGCTATGGCTACACCTTC. Protein: CASSYPMRQGYGYTF.